The clone carrying this TCR beta chain was seen only a few times. Its antigen is as yet unknown. CDR3 length: 15 amino acids. The germline CDR1 and CDR2 sequences are SGHNT and YENEEA. V dropped 5 bases and J dropped 5; count of bases not matched to a gene: 10. This specimen comes from a study of cytomegalovirus exposure and HLA in healthy donors. Study-wide results and limits: CMV serostatus alone was available as immune exposure information. Compared with the approximately 700-donor mean, an Asian-associated ancestry cluster reportedly had fewer N-insertions, according to a later analysis. V- and J-gene trimming of TCR beta was linked (in a later analysis) to a missense DCLRE1C variant.

Nominally healthy donors were sampled, though unrecorded immune exposures were likely. Primers for the PCR totalled 60 Vbeta and 13 Jbeta. Assay: immunoSEQ multiplex PCR; the TCRdb copy retains only in-frame clones and omits some. The sample shows roughly 99,000 clones, around 77% of them seen only once. Material for sequencing was PBMCs. The receptor's source is a male donor in good health and CMV-seronegative. This rearrangement joins TRBV11-3 to TRBJ2-5, with 8 bases aligning to TRBD2. The CDR3 loop is CASSLGGVGAETQYF. The CDR3 DNA follows: TGTGCCAGCAGCCTCGGGGGGGTCGGAGCTGAGACCCAGTACTTC.